These 27 T cell receptor beta chains were all obtained from the same sample, sequenced in a study of T cells in localized non-small cell lung cancer. Assay: immunoSEQ multiplex PCR; the TCRdb copy retains only in-frame clones and omits some. The sample shows over 55,000 clones, 75% to 90% of them seen only once. Here the sequenced sample was peripheral blood, taken before any cancer treatment. The receptors were sampled from a woman aged 35 to 69 with stage I lung adenocarcinoma.

J is TRBJ1-3 and V is TRBV4-2; possibly TRBD1 for D (5 bases). Germline V lookup: CDR1 LGHNA, CDR2 YNFKEQ. This CDR3 region has 19 residues. Trimming cost V 0 bases and J 0 bases, with 18 bases left between them. The CDR3 region has the DNA TGTGCCAGCAGCCAAGACCACCGGGACGGAAAAAGCTCTGGAAACACCATATATTTT. This translates into CASSQDHRDGKSSGNTIYF.

This chain links TRBV5-1 with TRBJ1-1, with D possibly matching TRBD1 (5 bases). Germline V gives CDR1 SGHRS, CDR2 YFSETQ. The CDR3 loop spans 14 amino acids. V dropped 4 bases and J dropped 3 bases, with 13 bases sitting between them. In DNA, the CDR3 is TGCGCCAGCAGCGGGATGGGACGGGACACTGAAGCTTTCTTT. This encodes CASSGMGRDTEAFF.

The chain carries TRBV14 and TRBJ2-1; D may be TRBD2 (6 bases). V was pared by 1 base and J by 6 bases, with 13 bases between. Germline V CDR1 and CDR2: SGHDN, FVKESK. The CDR3 totals 15 residues. In nucleotides, the CDR3 is TGTGCCAGCAGCCAAGCCCGCTTGACTAGCAATGAGCAGTTCTTC. It codes for CASSQARLTSNEQFF. The whole variable domain, remainder taken from reference TRBV14 and TRBJ2-1, is EAGVTQFPSHSVIEKGQTVTLRCDPISGHDNLYWYRRVMGKEIKFLLHFVKESKQDESGMPNNRFLAERTGGTYSTLKVQPAELEDSGVYFCASSQARLTSNEQFFGPGTRLTVL.

This chain uses TRBV11-2 with TRBJ2-6; no reliable D call. Germline CDR1 reads SGHAT; CDR2 reads FQNNGV. Trimming removed 0 bases at V and 2 bases at J, with 8 bases between. The CDR3 length is 16 residues. The CDR3 reads CASSLDYLPGANVLTF. CDR3 sequence (DNA): TGTGCCAGCAGCTTAGATTATCTACCTGGGGCCAACGTCCTGACTTTC.

The chain employs TRBV27 and TRBJ1-5, with 7 bases lining up with TRBD1. V lost 5 bases to trimming and J lost 4 bases; unmatched junction nucleotides: 5. Per germline, CDR1 MNHEY and CDR2 SMNVEV (reference sequence). The CDR3 contains 14 residues. The CDR3 loop reads CASSPSGGNQPQHF. The CDR3 bases are TGTGCCAGCAGTCCTTCAGGGGGGAATCAGCCCCAGCATTTT.

This chain uses TRBV28 with TRBJ1-1; D uncertain. Germline loops: CDR1 MDHEN, CDR2 SYDVKM. The CDR3 length is 13 residues. V lost 2 bases to trimming and J lost 1 base, with 5 bases between them. CDR3 DNA: TGTGCCAGCAGTTTAAATCAGAACACTGAAGCTTTCTTT. Amino acid sequence: CASSLNQNTEAFF.

The chain is built from TRBV23-1 and TRBJ2-2; the D call may be TRBD1 or TRBD2 (6 bases each). TRBV23-1 is reported as an ORF; its role is uncertain. The CDR3 is made up of 19 amino acids. Trimming removed 4 bases from V and 3 bases from J, with 24 bases in between. CDR3 DNA: TGCGCCAGCAGTCTCACCCCTAAGGGGGGACCTAAATACACCGGGGAGCTGTTTTTT. This encodes CASSLTPKGGPKYTGELFF.

The genes are TRBV2 and TRBJ2-7, with 9 bases lining up with TRBD2. Germline CDR1 and CDR2: SNHLY and FYNNEI. The CDR3 contains 14 residues. Losses at the gene ends were 8 bases for V and 0 bases for J; bases not matched to a gene: 5. This chain's CDR3 is CASRPGLASYEQYF. As DNA, the CDR3 is TGTGCCAGCCGACCGGGACTAGCCTCCTACGAGCAGTACTTC. Complete variable domain (other parts from reference TRBV2 and TRBJ2-7): EPEVTQTPSHQVTQMGQEVILRCVPISNHLYFYWYRQILGQKVEFLVSFYNNEISEKSEIFDDQFSVERPDGSNFTLKIRSTKLEDSAMYFCASRPGLASYEQYFGPGTRLTVT.

The chain carries TRBV5-6 and TRBJ2-2; 8 nucleotides match TRBD2. Germline values: CDR1 SGHDT, CDR2 YYEEEE. The CDR3 loop spans 18 amino acids. J was trimmed by 4 bases and V by 0 bases; bases with no gene match: 11. The CDR3 DNA sequence: TGTGCCAGCAGCTTGGGGCTGCTGGCGGGAGGTTTCACCGGGGAGCTGTTTTTT. Translation: CASSLGLLAGGFTGELFF.

This rearrangement joins TRBV10-1 to TRBJ2-5; tentatively, D is TRBD1 or TRBD2 (6 bases each). The CDR3 spans 14 residues. Germline V gene data show CDR1 as WNHNN and CDR2 as SYGVQD (reference sequence). V was clipped by 1 base and J by 5 bases, with 11 bases between them. In DNA form, the CDR3 reads TGCGCCAGCAGTGAGTGGGGGGCTGGGGAGACCCAGTACTTC. It translates to CASSEWGAGETQYF.

This chain uses TRBV7-2 with TRBJ1-1; D is perhaps TRBD1 (6 bases). From germline, CDR1 is SGHTA and CDR2 FQGNSA. CDR3 length equals 13 residues. V was cut by 5 bases and J by 2 bases, with 9 bases left in between. CDR3 protein: CASSPQGNTEAFF. CDR3 bases: TGTGCCAGCAGCCCACAGGGAAACACTGAAGCTTTCTTT.

Only one count was recorded for this clone. V is TRBV27 and J is TRBJ2-7, with 8 bases identical to TRBD1. The CDR3 has 14 amino acids. Germline CDR1 and CDR2: MNHEY and SMNVEV (reference sequence). The V and J ends lost 8 bases and 2 bases, in that order; junction bases with no gene match: 8. For the CDR3, the DNA is TGTGCCAGCCCTGACGGACAGGGAGCCTACGAGCAGTACTTC. Its translation: CASPDGQGAYEQYF.

The V and J genes are TRBV7-3 and TRBJ2-1; D uncertain. V lost 5 bases, J lost 5 bases, and 10 bases lay in between. The CDR3 has 13 amino acids. Germline CDR1 and CDR2: SGHTA and FQGTGA. CDR3 sequence reads: CASSRDGNNEQFF. Written as DNA, the CDR3 is TGTGCCAGCAGCCGAGACGGTAACAATGAGCAGTTCTTC.

The chain employs TRBV28 and TRBJ1-5, with D hard to call. V lost 7 bases to trimming and J lost 5 bases, with 15 bases between them. The CDR3 has 14 amino acids. Germline CDR1 is MDHEN and CDR2 is SYDVKM. CDR3 bases: TGTGCCAGCATGCGTTCGACCCTCGATCAGCCCCAGCATTTT. Translation gives CASMRSTLDQPQHF.

This clone was observed a single time. The CDR3 loop reads CASRDRVVNEKLFF. CDR3 nucleotide sequence: TGTGCCAGCAGAGACAGGGTTGTCAATGAAAAACTGTTTTTT. The genes are TRBV27 and TRBJ1-4, with 7 bases matching TRBD1. V was clipped by 6 bases and J by 5 bases; unmatched bases: 6. The length of the CDR3 is 14 residues. The germline gives CDR1 MNHEY, CDR2 SMNVEV (reference sequence).

The chain employs TRBV9 and TRBJ2-7, with 14 bases fitting TRBD2. The CDR3 consists of 17 residues. Germline V gene data show CDR1 as SGDLS and CDR2 as YYNGEE. V was clipped by 3 bases and J by 6 bases; unmatched bases: 11. CDR3 nucleotide sequence: TGTGCCAGCAGCGCCTCCGGGACTAGCGGGAGACGGGGCGAGCAGTACTTC. The encoded protein is CASSASGTSGRRGEQYF.

The sample holds one count of this clone. The chain is built from TRBV7-2 and TRBJ2-1; D is undetermined. The CDR3 runs 14 residues. V was shortened by 1 base and J by 4 bases, with 8 bases between the two germline ends. Germline lookup yields CDR1 SGHTA and CDR2 FQGNSA. CDR3: CASSLDSAYNEQFF. For the CDR3, the DNA is TGTGCCAGCAGCTTAGATTCCGCTTACAATGAGCAGTTCTTC.

The chain carries TRBV6-5 and TRBJ2-2; TRBD1 aligns across 8 bases. The V segment lost 6 bases and the J segment 1 base; nucleotides outside the gene matches: 1. Germline values: CDR1 MNHEY, CDR2 SVGAGI. The CDR3 has 14 residues. CDR3 nucleotide sequence: TGTGCCAGCAGACAGGGGGTGAACACCGGGGAGCTGTTTTTT. This encodes CASRQGVNTGELFF.

This rearrangement joins TRBV28 to TRBJ1-1; no firm D call. CDR1 is MDHEN, CDR2 SYDVKM, per germline. CDR3 length: 14 amino acids. V lost 3 bases to trimming and J lost 3 bases, with 11 bases between them. The CDR3 nucleotides read TGTGCCAGCAGTTTCCACCACACCTACACTGAAGCTTTCTTT. Translating it yields CASSFHHTYTEAFF.

The chain recombines TRBV29-1 with TRBJ1-5, with a tentative D call TRBD1 (5 bases). The V end lost 4 bases, the J end lost 0 bases, and 10 bases lay between the germline ends. Germline loops: CDR1 SQVTM, CDR2 ANQGSEA. The CDR3 loop spans 14 amino acids. Written as DNA, the CDR3 is TGCAGCGTTGCGGGGGAAAATAGCAATCAGCCCCAGCATTTT. Translation gives CSVAGENSNQPQHF.

The J gene is TRBJ1-4, the V gene TRBV2; 8 positions agree with TRBD1. This CDR3 is built from 13 residues. Germline lookup yields CDR1 SNHLY and CDR2 FYNNEI. The V and J ends lost 10 bases and 8 bases, in that order; junction bases with no gene match: 9. The CDR3 region has the DNA TGTGCCATCTCCGGGACAGGTCGCGAAAAACTGTTTTTT. This encodes CAISGTGREKLFF.

This chain connects TRBV7-2 to TRBJ1-2, with 7 bases matching TRBD1. Germline CDR1 is SGHTA and CDR2 is FQGNSA. This CDR3 contains 15 residues. After removal of 1 base from V and 5 bases from J, the junction contained 7 bases not matched to a gene. CDR3 amino acids: CASSLDLAGGYGYTF. In DNA form, the CDR3 reads TGTGCCAGCAGCTTAGACCTGGCAGGGGGTTATGGCTACACCTTC.

The rearrangement links TRBV5-1 to TRBJ2-3; 7 bases line up with TRBD2. This CDR3 contains 16 residues. J lost 3 bases, V lost 3 bases, and 10 bases had no gene match. Germline lookup yields CDR1 SGHRS and CDR2 YFSETQ. DNA for the CDR3: TGCGCCAGCAGCTCACAGACGGGCGGGGGTACAGATACGCAGTATTTT. Its translation: CASSSQTGGGTDTQYF.

The genes are TRBV7-2 and TRBJ1-1, with D possibly matching TRBD1 (6 bases). This CDR3 contains 14 residues. Germline values: CDR1 SGHTA, CDR2 FQGNSA. Trimming pared 5 bases from V and 0 bases from J, leaving 10 bases between. The CDR3 spells CASSTRTVNTEAFF. The CDR3 DNA is TGTGCCAGCAGCACACGGACAGTGAACACTGAAGCTTTCTTT.

The rearrangement joins TRBV2 to TRBJ1-1; 11 nucleotides align to TRBD1. With V trimmed by 6 bases and J by 4 bases, 4 bases remained unmatched. This CDR3 has 14 residues. Per the germline V gene, CDR1 is SNHLY and CDR2 is FYNNEI. CDR3 sequence: CASRGTGGFTEAFF. The CDR3 region has the DNA TGTGCCAGCAGAGGGACAGGGGGTTTCACTGAAGCTTTCTTT.

The gene calls are TRBV28 and TRBJ2-5; 8 bases agree with TRBD2. The V gene's germline CDR1 is MDHEN and CDR2 SYDVKM. The CDR3 consists of 13 residues. Trimming at V came to 3 bases and at J to 4 bases, leaving 1 base not matched to a gene. The CDR3: CASSFTSGETQYF. CDR3 nucleotides: TGTGCCAGCAGTTTTACTAGCGGAGAGACCCAGTACTTC.

The chain recombines TRBV9 with TRBJ2-5, with TRBD2 as a possible D gene (6 bases). The CDR3 is 14 amino acids. V was cut by 0 bases and J by 1 base, with 7 bases left in between. CDR1 and CDR2 (germline): SGDLS, YYNGEE. CDR3 DNA sequence: TGTGCCAGCAGCGTAGTCGGGGGCCAAGAGACCCAGTACTTC. Translation: CASSVVGGQETQYF.